One and the same sample provided the 18 T cell receptor beta chains below, sequenced in a study of long-term antiretroviral therapy in people with HIV (dated by TCRdb to between 2021 and 2024). The immunoSEQ hsTCRB v3.0 assay was used at survey level resolution to sequence the TRB variable region. TCRdb re-hosts the immuneACCESS table, in-frame sequences only. Its copies lack some clones; in the studies checked, an unresolved V gene accounts for under half of them, and the cause for the rest is not known. In all, the sample holds roughly 17,000 clones, and 91% of those were seen once. The ten largest clones add up to around a tenth of the sample. The sequences come from unsorted PBMCs, collected 3 years after starting antiretroviral therapy. The receptors originated from a man in his forties or fifties with HIV.

The chain recombines TRBV7-9 with TRBJ2-1; 8 nucleotides align to TRBD2. Trimming took 1 base from V and 3 from J; bases not matched to a gene: 2. The CDR3 is made up of 15 amino acids. Germline CDR1 reads SEHNR; CDR2 reads FQNEAQ (reference sequence). The chain's CDR3 is CASSLGSGGYNEQFF. CDR3 DNA sequence: TGTGCCAGCAGCTTAGGGAGCGGGGGCTACAATGAGCAGTTCTTC.

The gene calls are TRBV6-6 and TRBJ2-7; D call uncertain. This CDR3 is 14 amino acids long. Deletions cut 6 bases from V and 3 bases from J, with 15 bases between. Germline V gives CDR1 MNHNY, CDR2 SVGAGI (reference sequence). The CDR3 DNA follows: TGTGCCAGCAGCAAGACCGGGCAAGACTACGAGCAGTACTTC. This codes for CASSKTGQDYEQYF.

This sequence joins TRBV5-1 and TRBJ2-1; 7 bases fit TRBD1. The germline gives CDR1 SGHRS, CDR2 YFSETQ. The CDR3 runs 16 residues. Germline trimming cut 1 base from V and 6 bases from J; bases unmatched to any gene: 10. For the CDR3, the DNA is TGCGCCAGCAGCTTGACTGGGACAGCGGCCCTCAATGAGCAGTTCTTC. The encoded protein is CASSLTGTAALNEQFF.

The chain links TRBV2 to TRBJ1-5, with D possibly TRBD1 on 5 matching bases. The CDR3 is 14 residues long. The germline V gene encodes CDR1 SNHLY and CDR2 FYNNEI. Trimming stripped 5 bases from V and 1 base from J, with 9 bases between. The CDR3 sequence: CASSPGDSNQPQHF. The CDR3 DNA reads as TGTGCCAGCAGTCCCGGGGACAGCAATCAGCCCCAGCATTTT.

This clone came up once. This chain connects TRBV5-6 to TRBJ1-2; D is possibly TRBD1 (6 bases). The CDR3 extends over 13 amino acids. The germline V gene encodes CDR1 SGHDT and CDR2 YYEEEE. Trimming took 1 base from V and 10 from J, leaving 14 bases between them. The CDR3 is CASSLIGPGAYTF. CDR3 nucleotide sequence: TGTGCCAGCAGCTTGATCGGGCCAGGGGCCTACACCTTC.

The sample holds one count of this clone. The chain combines TRBV11-2 with TRBJ2-7, with a tentative D call TRBD1 (6 bases). The V end lost 3 bases, the J end lost 6 bases, and 15 bases lay between the germline ends. Germline CDR1 is SGHAT and CDR2 is FQNNGV. CDR3 length: 14 amino acids. The CDR3 region is CASSFGVGAVEQYF. The CDR3 DNA reads TGTGCCAGCAGCTTCGGGGTGGGGGCGGTCGAGCAGTACTTC.

J is TRBJ2-2 and V is TRBV4-2; 15 bases agree with TRBD2. The V and J ends lost 3 bases and 2 bases, in that order; junction bases with no gene match: 7. Per germline, CDR1 LGHNA and CDR2 YNFKEQ. The CDR3 covers 19 residues. The CDR3 DNA follows: TGTGCCAGCAGCCAGGCTGGACTAGCGGGGGGGCTAAACACCGGGGAGCTGTTTTTT. It specifies CASSQAGLAGGLNTGELFF.

The chain carries TRBV14 and TRBJ2-1, with D possibly being TRBD1 (5 bases). This CDR3 spans 13 amino acids. CDR1 SGHDN and CDR2 FVKESK come from the germline V gene. V was clipped by 4 bases and J by 4 bases, with 8 bases between them. Written as DNA, the CDR3 is TGTGCCAGCAGCCGACCAGGGTACAATGAGCAGTTCTTC. This codes for CASSRPGYNEQFF.

The gene calls are TRBV7-2 and TRBJ2-6; D uncertain. The CDR3 length is 15 residues. V was shortened by 3 bases and J by 2 bases, with 8 bases between the two germline ends. Germline loops: CDR1 SGHTA, CDR2 FQGNSA. CDR3 in amino acids: CASSFRQTGANVLTF. CDR3 DNA: TGTGCCAGCAGCTTCCGGCAGACTGGGGCCAACGTCCTGACTTTC.

This clone occurred once. The chain has TRBV6-5 and TRBJ2-7, with D maybe TRBD1 (5 bases). Trimming took off 0 bases at V and 2 bases at J, with 11 bases between the two ends. CDR3 length: 15 amino acids. The germline CDR1 and CDR2 sequences are MNHEY and SVGAGI. The CDR3 here is CASSYSTQGAYEQYF. Written as DNA, the CDR3 is TGTGCCAGCAGTTACTCGACGCAGGGTGCCTACGAGCAGTACTTC.

The V call is TRBV6-6, the J call TRBJ1-4, with D hard to call. Per the germline V gene, CDR1 is MNHNY and CDR2 is SVGAGI (reference sequence). This CDR3 contains 15 residues. The V end was cut by 6 bases, the J end by 6 bases, with 17 bases between. The CDR3 nucleotides read TGTGCCAGCAGCGACCCTACAGATAGTTATGAAAAACTGTTTTTT. Translation: CASSDPTDSYEKLFF.

The chain carries TRBV30 and TRBJ2-6, with D perhaps TRBD1 (7 bases). This CDR3 is built from 15 residues. Germline lookup yields CDR1 GTSNPN and CDR2 SVGIG (reference sequence). V was cut by 4 bases and J by 2 bases, with 12 bases left in between. CDR3 nucleotide sequence: TGTGCCTGGACCAGGGGGGAGGCTGGGGCCAACGTCCTGACTTTC. As protein: CAWTRGEAGANVLTF.

The chain combines TRBV19 with TRBJ1-6; no clear D. Per the germline V gene, CDR1 is LNHDA and CDR2 is SQIVND (reference sequence). CDR3 length: 15 amino acids. V was cut by 4 bases and J by 8 bases, with 15 bases left in between. CDR3 sequence: CASSRKRERDSPLHF. CDR3 coding DNA: TGTGCCAGTAGTAGGAAGAGGGAGCGAGATTCACCCCTCCACTTT.

The genes are TRBV15 and TRBJ2-2, with D perhaps matching TRBD1 (5 bases). Per germline, CDR1 LNHNV and CDR2 YYDKDF (reference sequence). Between the trimmed V and J ends, which lost 6 bases and 6 bases, there was a span of 14 bases. The CDR3 has 14 amino acids. CDR3 in DNA: TGTGCCACCAGTAGGGGCGGATTGGCCGGGGAGCTGTTTTTT. Its protein product is CATSRGGLAGELFF.

The chain carries TRBV18 and TRBJ2-7; 8 positions agree with TRBD2. Unmatched junction bases numbered 3, after V lost 2 bases and J lost 3 bases. Germline V lookup: CDR1 KGHSH, CDR2 LQKENI. CDR3 length equals 14 residues. The CDR3 loop is CASSPSGGDYEQYF. The CDR3 region has the DNA TGTGCCAGCTCACCAAGCGGGGGCGACTACGAGCAGTACTTC.

CDR3 loop: CASIGGIYEQYF. CDR3 in DNA: TGTGCCAGCATAGGCGGAATCTACGAGCAGTACTTC. V and J are TRBV2 and TRBJ2-7, with no clear D. The CDR3 has 12 residues. Trimming shortened V by 7 bases and J by 3 bases, and 10 bases separated the two germline ends. CDR1 is SNHLY and CDR2 is FYNNEI in the germline V gene.

In its sample, this clone was seen a few times. The rearrangement joins TRBV6-1 to TRBJ1-5; D gene unclear. Per germline, CDR1 MNHNS and CDR2 SASEGT. The CDR3 runs 13 residues. V shed 6 bases and J shed 0 bases, with 6 bases lying between them. This CDR3 is CASRFYSNQPQHF. CDR3 coding DNA: TGTGCCAGCAGGTTCTATAGCAATCAGCCCCAGCATTTT.

The chain combines TRBV6-5 with TRBJ2-1, with TRBD2 matching over 8 bases. The germline gives CDR1 MNHEY, CDR2 SVGAGI. The CDR3 has 13 residues. V lost 6 bases to trimming and J lost 8 bases; unmatched junction nucleotides: 6. CDR3 amino acids: CASRVSGDDEQFF. The DNA of the CDR3 is TGTGCCAGCAGGGTTAGCGGGGACGATGAGCAGTTCTTC.